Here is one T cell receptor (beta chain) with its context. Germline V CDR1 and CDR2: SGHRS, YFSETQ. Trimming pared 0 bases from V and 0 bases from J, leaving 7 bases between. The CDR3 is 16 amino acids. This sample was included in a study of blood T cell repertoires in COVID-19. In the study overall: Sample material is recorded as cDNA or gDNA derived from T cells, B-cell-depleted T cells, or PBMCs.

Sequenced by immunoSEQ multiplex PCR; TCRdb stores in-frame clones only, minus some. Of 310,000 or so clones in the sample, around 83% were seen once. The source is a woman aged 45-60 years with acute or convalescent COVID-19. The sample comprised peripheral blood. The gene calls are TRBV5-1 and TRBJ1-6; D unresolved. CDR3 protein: CASSLAGASYNSPLHF. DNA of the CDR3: TGCGCCAGCAGCTTGGCCGGAGCCTCCTATAATTCACCCCTCCACTTT.